This T cell receptor (beta chain) comes out of a study of Ad26.COV2.S vaccination and SARS-CoV-2 variants. Study-wide results and limits: Placebo recipients trailed vaccine recipients in spike-specific TCR breadth.

Note on this clone: No antigen is known for it.

The treatment was: around 19 received Ad26.COV2.S at low or high dose, single or two shots; 5 received placebo; per-sample allocation not given. Samples analyzed were those drawn on day 63 after the first vaccine or placebo injection. Whoever gave the sample was an adult aged 18-55 years in Boston. Sequencing was performed with immunoSEQ multiplex PCR; in TCRdb, only in-frame clones are kept and a portion is missing. The table lists about 390,000 clones, approximately 90% of them singletons, with 3% to 3.5% in the top ten. Per the germline V gene, CDR1 is SNHLY and CDR2 is FYNNEI. Between the trimmed V and J ends, which lost 10 bases and 4 bases, there was a span of 16 bases. The CDR3 runs to 13 residues.

V gene TRBV2 combines with J gene TRBJ1-1; D remains unclear. The sequences come from peripheral blood, collected in a trial of Ad26.COV2.S vaccine versus placebo. The sequence came from a person between 18 and 60 years old who received the Ad26.COV2.S COVID-19 vaccine or a placebo. The CDR3 DNA reads TGTGCCACCCGAGGAGAGCGAGGCACTGAAGCTTTCTTT. It codes for CATRGERGTEAFF.